One T cell receptor (beta chain) is described in this entry. Its antigen is not identified. Total RNA amounting to about 4,000 ng went into each TCR library. The UMIs contained a 6-nucleotide sample barcode. They were added by template switching during cDNA synthesis. Reanalyzing the 5' RACE reads, TCRdb keeps one entry per CDR3 protein, without DNA. Found here are 300,000 to 450,000 distinct CDR3 sequences; the top ten clones hold approximately 2.4%. This entry belongs to a study of monozygotic twins with inflammatory bowel disease. The CDR3 length is 12 residues. CDR1 and CDR2 from the germline V gene are SEHNR and FQNEAQ (reference sequence). Points from the study as a whole: Patient-to-patient differences in immunosuppressive treatment may have added variability to the repertoires. Those with IBD had lower TCRbeta diversity (inverse Simpson) than their healthy co-twins did.

Sequenced: blood. This chain connects TRBV7-9 to TRBJ1-1; as DNA is missing, the TRBD1 call by TCRdb cannot be tested. The sequence was obtained from a human donor with ulcerative colitis or Crohn's disease, or a healthy co-twin of an affected twin (not recorded which). The CDR3 sequence: CAIRDIGFWAFF.